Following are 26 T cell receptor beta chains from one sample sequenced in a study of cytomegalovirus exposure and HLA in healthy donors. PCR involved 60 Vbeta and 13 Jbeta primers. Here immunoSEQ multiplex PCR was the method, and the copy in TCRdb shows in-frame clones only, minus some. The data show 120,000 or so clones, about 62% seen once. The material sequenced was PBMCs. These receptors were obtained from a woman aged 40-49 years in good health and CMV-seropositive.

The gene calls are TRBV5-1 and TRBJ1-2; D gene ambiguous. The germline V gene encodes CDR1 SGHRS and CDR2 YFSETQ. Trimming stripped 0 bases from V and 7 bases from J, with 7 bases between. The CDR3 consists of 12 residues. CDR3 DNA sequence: TGCGCCAGCAGCTTGGCCTCCTCTGGCTACACCTTC. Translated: CASSLASSGYTF.

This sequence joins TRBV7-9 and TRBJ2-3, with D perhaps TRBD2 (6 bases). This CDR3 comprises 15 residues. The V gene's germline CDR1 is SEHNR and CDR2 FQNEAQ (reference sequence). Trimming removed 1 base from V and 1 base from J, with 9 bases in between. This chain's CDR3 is CASSLGSGRTDTQYF. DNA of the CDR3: TGTGCCAGCAGCTTAGGAAGCGGGCGCACAGATACGCAGTATTTT.

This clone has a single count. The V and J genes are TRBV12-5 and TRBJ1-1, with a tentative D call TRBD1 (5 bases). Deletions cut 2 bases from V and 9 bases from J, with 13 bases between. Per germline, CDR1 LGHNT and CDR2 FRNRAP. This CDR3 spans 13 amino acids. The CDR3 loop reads CASGLYADSKAFF. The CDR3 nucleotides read TGTGCTAGTGGTTTGTATGCTGACAGTAAAGCTTTCTTT.

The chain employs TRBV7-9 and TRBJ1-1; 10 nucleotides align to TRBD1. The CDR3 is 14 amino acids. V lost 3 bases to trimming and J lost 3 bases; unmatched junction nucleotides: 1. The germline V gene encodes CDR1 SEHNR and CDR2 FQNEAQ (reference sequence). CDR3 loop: CASSFGQGDTEAFF. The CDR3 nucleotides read TGTGCCAGCAGCTTTGGACAGGGGGACACTGAAGCTTTCTTT.

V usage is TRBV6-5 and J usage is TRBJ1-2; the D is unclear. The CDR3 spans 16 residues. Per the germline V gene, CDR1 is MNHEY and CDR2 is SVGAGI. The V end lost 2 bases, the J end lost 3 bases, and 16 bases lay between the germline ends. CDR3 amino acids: CASSYTLGAGHYGYTF. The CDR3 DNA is TGTGCCAGCAGTTACACCTTGGGTGCGGGCCACTATGGCTACACCTTC.

CDR3 nucleotides: TGTGCCTGGACCAGGCTACAACACACCGGGGAGCTGTTTTTT. It translates to CAWTRLQHTGELFF. The chain joins TRBV30 to TRBJ2-2, with D uncertain. The V gene lost 4 bases and the J gene lost 3 bases, with 12 bases spanning the gap. In germline, CDR1 is GTSNPN, CDR2 SVGIG (reference sequence). The length of the CDR3 is 14 residues.

As DNA, the CDR3 is TGTGCCAGCAGCTTGGTGGGACTAGCAACAGATACGCAGTATTTT. This sequence encodes CASSLVGLATDTQYF. The chain recombines TRBV5-6 with TRBJ2-3; 9 bases are shared with TRBD2. Germline trimming cut 0 bases from V and 3 bases from J; bases unmatched to any gene: 2. CDR3 size: 15 residues. Per the germline V gene, CDR1 is SGHDT and CDR2 is YYEEEE.

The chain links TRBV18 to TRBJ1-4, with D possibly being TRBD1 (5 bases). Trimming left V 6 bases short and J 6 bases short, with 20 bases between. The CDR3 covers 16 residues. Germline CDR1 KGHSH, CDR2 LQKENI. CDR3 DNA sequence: TGTGCCAGCTCCCCCCGGGTGGGGGGGACCGATGAAAAACTGTTTTTT. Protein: CASSPRVGGTDEKLFF.

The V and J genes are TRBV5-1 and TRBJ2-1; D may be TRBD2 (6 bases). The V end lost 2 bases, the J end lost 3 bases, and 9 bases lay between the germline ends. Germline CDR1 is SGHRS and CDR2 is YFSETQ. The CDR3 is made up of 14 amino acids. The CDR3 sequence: CASSFLEGYNEQFF. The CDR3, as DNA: TGCGCCAGCAGCTTCTTGGAGGGCTACAATGAGCAGTTCTTC.

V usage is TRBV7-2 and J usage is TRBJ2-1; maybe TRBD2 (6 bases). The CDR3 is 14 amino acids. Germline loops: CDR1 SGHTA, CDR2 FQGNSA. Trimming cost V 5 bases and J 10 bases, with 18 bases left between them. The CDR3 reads CASSPQGDSGEQFF. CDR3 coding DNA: TGTGCCAGCAGCCCCCAAGGAGATAGCGGCGAGCAGTTCTTC.

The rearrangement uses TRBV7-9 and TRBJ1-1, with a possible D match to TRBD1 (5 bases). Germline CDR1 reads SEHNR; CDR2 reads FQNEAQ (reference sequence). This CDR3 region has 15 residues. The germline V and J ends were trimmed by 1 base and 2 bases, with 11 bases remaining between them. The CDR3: CASSLGRQGNTEAFF. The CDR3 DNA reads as TGTGCCAGCAGCTTAGGGCGGCAGGGAAACACTGAAGCTTTCTTT.

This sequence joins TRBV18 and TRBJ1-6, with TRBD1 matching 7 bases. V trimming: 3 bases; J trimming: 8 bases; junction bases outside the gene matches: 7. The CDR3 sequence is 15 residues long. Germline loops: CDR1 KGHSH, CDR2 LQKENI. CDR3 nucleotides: TGTGCCAGCTCACCCGGACAGGCTACTGATTCACCCCTCCACTTT. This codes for CASSPGQATDSPLHF.

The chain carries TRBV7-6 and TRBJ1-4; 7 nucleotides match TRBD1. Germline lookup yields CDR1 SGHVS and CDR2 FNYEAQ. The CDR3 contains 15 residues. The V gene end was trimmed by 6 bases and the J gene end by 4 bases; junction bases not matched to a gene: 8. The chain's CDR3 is CASSLGTAFNEKLFF. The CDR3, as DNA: TGTGCCAGCAGTTTGGGGACAGCGTTTAATGAAAAACTGTTTTTT.

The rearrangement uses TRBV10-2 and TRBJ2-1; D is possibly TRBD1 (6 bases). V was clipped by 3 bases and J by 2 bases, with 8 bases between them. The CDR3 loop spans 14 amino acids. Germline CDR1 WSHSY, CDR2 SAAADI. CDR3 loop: CASSEGGTYNEQFF. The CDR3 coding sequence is TGCGCCAGCAGTGAAGGGGGAACCTACAATGAGCAGTTCTTC.

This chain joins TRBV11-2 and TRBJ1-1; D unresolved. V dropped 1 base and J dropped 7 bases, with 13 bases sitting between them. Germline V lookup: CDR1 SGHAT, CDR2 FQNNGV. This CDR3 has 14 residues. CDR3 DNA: TGTGCCAGCAGCTTAGCTCTCTTGATGAGTGAAGCTTTCTTT. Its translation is CASSLALLMSEAFF.

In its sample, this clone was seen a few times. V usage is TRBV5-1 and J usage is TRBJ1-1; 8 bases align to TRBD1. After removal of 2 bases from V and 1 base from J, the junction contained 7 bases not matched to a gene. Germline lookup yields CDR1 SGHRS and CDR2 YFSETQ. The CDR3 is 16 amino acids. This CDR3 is CASSFGGRGQNTEAFF. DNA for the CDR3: TGCGCCAGCAGCTTCGGTGGCAGGGGGCAGAACACTGAAGCTTTCTTT.

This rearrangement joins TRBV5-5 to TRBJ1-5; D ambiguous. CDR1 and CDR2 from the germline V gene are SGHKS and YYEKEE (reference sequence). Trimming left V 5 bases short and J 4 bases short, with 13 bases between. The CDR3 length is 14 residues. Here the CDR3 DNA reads TGTGCCAGCAGTCTCTTCCCACAGAATCAGCCCCAGCATTTT. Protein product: CASSLFPQNQPQHF.

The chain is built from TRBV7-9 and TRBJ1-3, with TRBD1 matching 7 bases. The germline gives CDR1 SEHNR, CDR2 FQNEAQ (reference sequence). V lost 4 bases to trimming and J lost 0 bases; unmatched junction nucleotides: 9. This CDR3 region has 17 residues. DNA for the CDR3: TGTGCCAGCAGCTCCTTGGTACAGGGGCTCTCTGGAAACACCATATATTTT. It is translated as CASSSLVQGLSGNTIYF.

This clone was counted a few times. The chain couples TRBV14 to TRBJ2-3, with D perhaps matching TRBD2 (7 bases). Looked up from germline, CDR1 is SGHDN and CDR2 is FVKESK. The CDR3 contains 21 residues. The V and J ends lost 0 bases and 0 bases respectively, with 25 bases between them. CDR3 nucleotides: TGTGCCAGCAGCCAAGATTGGAGGACAGTCGCGGGAGCAGAGAGCACAGATACGCAGTATTTT. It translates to CASSQDWRTVAGAESTDTQYF.

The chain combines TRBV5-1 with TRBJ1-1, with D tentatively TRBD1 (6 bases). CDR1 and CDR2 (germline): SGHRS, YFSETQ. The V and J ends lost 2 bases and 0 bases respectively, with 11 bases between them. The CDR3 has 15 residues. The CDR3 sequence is CASSFWGPMNTEAFF. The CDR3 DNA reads TGCGCCAGCAGCTTCTGGGGGCCGATGAACACTGAAGCTTTCTTT.

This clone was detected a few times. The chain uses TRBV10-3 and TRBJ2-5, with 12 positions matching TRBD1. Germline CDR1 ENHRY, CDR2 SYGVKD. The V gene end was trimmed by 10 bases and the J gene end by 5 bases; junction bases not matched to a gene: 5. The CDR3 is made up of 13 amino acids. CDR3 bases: TGTGCCACGGGACAGGGGGCCGGGGAGACCCAGTACTTC. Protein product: CATGQGAGETQYF.

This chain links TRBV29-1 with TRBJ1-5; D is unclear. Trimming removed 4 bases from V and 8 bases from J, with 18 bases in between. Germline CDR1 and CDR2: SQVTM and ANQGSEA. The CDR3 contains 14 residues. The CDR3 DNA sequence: TGCAGCGTTGCATGGCAGGCTGGGTTGGAGCCCCAGCATTTT. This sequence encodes CSVAWQAGLEPQHF.

CDR3 nucleotide sequence: TGTGCCAGCAGTGCACAGGGGGTGTTCTACGAGCAGTACTTC. Translating it yields CASSAQGVFYEQYF. The chain recombines TRBV2 with TRBJ2-7, with TRBD1 identical over 8 bases. The CDR3 is 14 residues long. With V trimmed by 4 bases and J by 3 bases, 5 bases remained unmatched. The germline CDR1 and CDR2 sequences are SNHLY and FYNNEI.

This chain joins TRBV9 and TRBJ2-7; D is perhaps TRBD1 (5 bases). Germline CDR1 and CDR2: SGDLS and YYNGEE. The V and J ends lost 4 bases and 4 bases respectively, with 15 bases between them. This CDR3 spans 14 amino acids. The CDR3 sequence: CASSPQGYPYEQYF. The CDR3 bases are TGTGCCAGCAGCCCCCAGGGATATCCTTACGAGCAGTACTTC.

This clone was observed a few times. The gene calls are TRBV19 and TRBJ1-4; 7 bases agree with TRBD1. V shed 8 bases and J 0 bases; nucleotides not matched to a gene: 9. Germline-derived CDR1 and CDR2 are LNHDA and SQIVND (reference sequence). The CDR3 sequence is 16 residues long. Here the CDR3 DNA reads TGTGCCAGTGTTTACAGGGGACTGGCAACTAATGAAAAACTGTTTTTT. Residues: CASVYRGLATNEKLFF.

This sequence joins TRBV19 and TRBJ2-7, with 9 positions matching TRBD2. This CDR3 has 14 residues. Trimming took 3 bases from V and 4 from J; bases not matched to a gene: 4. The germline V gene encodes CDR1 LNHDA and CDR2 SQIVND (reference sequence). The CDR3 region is CASSIRLADYEQYF. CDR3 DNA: TGTGCCAGTAGTATCCGACTAGCGGATTACGAGCAGTACTTC.